What follows are 13 T cell receptor beta chains derived from one specimen sequenced in a study of breast tumors, draining lymph nodes, adjacent tissues. TCRdb used MiXCR to reprocess the multiplex PCR reads, holding one entry per CDR3 protein. In the table there are some 65,000 distinct CDR3 sequences, approximately 47% of which are singletons. The sample comprised breast tumor tissue. These receptors were obtained from a female donor with breast cancer. Some clones in this sample may be carry-over from other donors' samples.

The gene calls are TRBV7-2 and TRBJ2-5; TRBD2 might be the D (6 bases). V lost 6 bases and J 2 bases, leaving 10 bases between the germline ends. The CDR3 length is 13 residues. Germline assignment: CDR1 SGHTA and CDR2 FQGNSA. The CDR3 loop reads CASRRSGQETQYF. The DNA of the CDR3 is TGTGCCAGCAGACGTAGCGGACAAGAGACCCAGTACTTC.

This clonotype was recorded at least ten times. The J gene is TRBJ1-3, the V gene TRBV20-1; D gene ambiguous. The CDR3 runs 12 residues. Trimming removed 4 bases at V and 1 base at J, with 5 bases between. Per germline, CDR1 DFQATT and CDR2 SNEGSKA (reference sequence). CDR3 nucleotides: TGCAGTGCTACCAAGTCTGGAAACACCATATATTTT. Its protein is CSATKSGNTIYF.

This clonotype appeared a single time. The chain recombines TRBV7-6 with TRBJ2-2, with D tentatively TRBD2 (6 bases). V was trimmed by 5 bases and J by 11 bases, leaving 21 bases between them. Germline lookup yields CDR1 SGHVS and CDR2 FNYEAQ. This CDR3 is 15 amino acids long. The CDR3 reads CASSTFVGEVGELFF. The CDR3 nucleotides read TGTGCCAGCAGCACCTTCGTGGGGGAGGTAGGCGAGCTGTTTTTT.

This chain joins TRBV27 and TRBJ2-5; 8 bases fit TRBD1. The CDR3 is 11 amino acids. The germline gives CDR1 MNHEY, CDR2 SMNVEV (reference sequence). The junction had 1 base not matched to a gene; V was cut back by 8 bases and J by 5 bases. The CDR3 protein is CASRQGETQYF. Here the CDR3 DNA reads TGTGCCAGCCGACAGGGGGAGACCCAGTACTTC.

The chain couples TRBV12-5 to TRBJ2-1; 10 nucleotides align to TRBD1. Trimming at V came to 5 bases and at J to 4 bases, leaving 5 bases not matched to a gene. The CDR3 length is 15 residues. Germline CDR1 is LGHNT and CDR2 is FRNRAP. The CDR3 nucleotides are TGTGCTAGTGGTGTGGGACAGGGGCCTTACAATGAGCAGTTCTTC. Encoded protein: CASGVGQGPYNEQFF. Using reference TRBV12-5 and TRBJ2-1 for the parts outside the CDR3, the full variable domain is DARVTQTPRHKVTEMGQEVTMRCQPILGHNTVFWYRQTMMQGLELLAYFRNRAPLDDSGMPKDRFSAEMPDATLATLKIQPSEPRDSAVYFCASGVGQGPYNEQFFGPGTRLTVL.

This clonotype appeared a few times. At one end the junction does not follow the germline gene, possibly because of a read error. The V and J genes are TRBV18 and TRBJ2-1, with a tentative D call TRBD1 (6 bases). Germline-derived CDR1 and CDR2 are KGHSH and LQKENI. The CDR3 totals 14 residues. The CDR3 reads CANSPTGTYNEQFF. DNA for the CDR3: TGTGCCAACTCACCGACAGGAACCTACAATGAGCAGTTCTTC.

By frequency in the sample, this clonotype is medium-sized. The chain employs TRBV7-9 and TRBJ2-5; D uncertain. The CDR3 loop spans 16 amino acids. The germline V and J ends were trimmed by 1 base and 4 bases, with 16 bases remaining between them. The germline V gene encodes CDR1 SEHNR and CDR2 FQNEAQ (reference sequence). CDR3 sequence: CASSLEFSDRPETQYF. The CDR3 DNA sequence: TGTGCCAGCAGCTTAGAGTTCAGCGATCGCCCAGAGACCCAGTACTTC.

V gene TRBV27 combines with J gene TRBJ1-5; a possible D gene is TRBD1 (6 bases). Deletions cut 5 bases from V and 0 bases from J, with 17 bases between. The germline V gene encodes CDR1 MNHEY and CDR2 SMNVEV (reference sequence). CDR3 size: 17 residues. CDR3 amino acids: CASSIRGPLYSNQPQHF. The CDR3 nucleotides are TGTGCCAGCAGTATCAGGGGCCCATTGTATAGCAATCAGCCCCAGCATTTT.

This clonotype was detected only a few times. A junction boundary mismatches the germline segment, possibly from a read error. The chain uses TRBV3-1 and TRBJ2-3, with D tentatively TRBD1 (7 bases). This CDR3 has 13 residues. Germline CDR1 and CDR2: LGHDT and YNNKEL (reference sequence). CDR3 loop: CACSQGEEDTQYF. As DNA, the CDR3 is TGCGCCTGCAGCCAGGGGGAGGAAGATACGCAGTATTTT.

There are many counts of this clonotype. The chain has TRBV5-6 and TRBJ2-6; 8 nucleotides match TRBD1. This CDR3 is built from 17 residues. V was pared by 1 base and J by 5 bases, with 8 bases of the junction left unmatched. Germline values: CDR1 SGHDT, CDR2 YYEEEE. This CDR3 is CASSLRGQVDRANVLTF. CDR3 nucleotides: TGTGCCAGCAGCTTGCGGGGACAGGTCGACCGGGCCAACGTCCTGACTTTC.

About this clonotype itself: Possible read error: a much larger clone is one base away. The genes are TRBV6-1 and TRBJ2-7; D is possibly TRBD1 (6 bases). The CDR3 is 14 residues long. The germline gives CDR1 MNHNS, CDR2 SASEGT. Trimming pared 6 bases from V and 5 bases from J, leaving 17 bases between. CDR3 in amino acids: CASSHYRVWHEQYF. The CDR3 DNA is TGTGCCAGCAGCCACTACAGGGTCTGGCACGAGCAGTACTTC.

Regarding this clonotype: Possible read error: a much larger clone is one base away. The rearrangement links TRBV3-1 to TRBJ2-3, with TRBD1 identical over 9 bases. In germline, CDR1 is LGHDT, CDR2 YNNKEL (reference sequence). The CDR3 is 15 residues long. The CDR3 DNA is TGTGCCAGCAGACCGACAGGGGGAATGGGAGATACGCGGTATTTT. Translated: CASRPTGGMGDTRYF.

The chain is built from TRBV7-6 and TRBJ2-5; D gene uncertain. With 4 bases removed from V and 5 bases from J, the gap between germline ends came to 11 bases. The CDR3 is 13 residues long. Germline V gene data show CDR1 as SGHVS and CDR2 as FNYEAQ. DNA of the CDR3: TGTGCCAGCAGCTCCACACTCCCGGAGACCCAGTACTTC. Its protein is CASSSTLPETQYF.